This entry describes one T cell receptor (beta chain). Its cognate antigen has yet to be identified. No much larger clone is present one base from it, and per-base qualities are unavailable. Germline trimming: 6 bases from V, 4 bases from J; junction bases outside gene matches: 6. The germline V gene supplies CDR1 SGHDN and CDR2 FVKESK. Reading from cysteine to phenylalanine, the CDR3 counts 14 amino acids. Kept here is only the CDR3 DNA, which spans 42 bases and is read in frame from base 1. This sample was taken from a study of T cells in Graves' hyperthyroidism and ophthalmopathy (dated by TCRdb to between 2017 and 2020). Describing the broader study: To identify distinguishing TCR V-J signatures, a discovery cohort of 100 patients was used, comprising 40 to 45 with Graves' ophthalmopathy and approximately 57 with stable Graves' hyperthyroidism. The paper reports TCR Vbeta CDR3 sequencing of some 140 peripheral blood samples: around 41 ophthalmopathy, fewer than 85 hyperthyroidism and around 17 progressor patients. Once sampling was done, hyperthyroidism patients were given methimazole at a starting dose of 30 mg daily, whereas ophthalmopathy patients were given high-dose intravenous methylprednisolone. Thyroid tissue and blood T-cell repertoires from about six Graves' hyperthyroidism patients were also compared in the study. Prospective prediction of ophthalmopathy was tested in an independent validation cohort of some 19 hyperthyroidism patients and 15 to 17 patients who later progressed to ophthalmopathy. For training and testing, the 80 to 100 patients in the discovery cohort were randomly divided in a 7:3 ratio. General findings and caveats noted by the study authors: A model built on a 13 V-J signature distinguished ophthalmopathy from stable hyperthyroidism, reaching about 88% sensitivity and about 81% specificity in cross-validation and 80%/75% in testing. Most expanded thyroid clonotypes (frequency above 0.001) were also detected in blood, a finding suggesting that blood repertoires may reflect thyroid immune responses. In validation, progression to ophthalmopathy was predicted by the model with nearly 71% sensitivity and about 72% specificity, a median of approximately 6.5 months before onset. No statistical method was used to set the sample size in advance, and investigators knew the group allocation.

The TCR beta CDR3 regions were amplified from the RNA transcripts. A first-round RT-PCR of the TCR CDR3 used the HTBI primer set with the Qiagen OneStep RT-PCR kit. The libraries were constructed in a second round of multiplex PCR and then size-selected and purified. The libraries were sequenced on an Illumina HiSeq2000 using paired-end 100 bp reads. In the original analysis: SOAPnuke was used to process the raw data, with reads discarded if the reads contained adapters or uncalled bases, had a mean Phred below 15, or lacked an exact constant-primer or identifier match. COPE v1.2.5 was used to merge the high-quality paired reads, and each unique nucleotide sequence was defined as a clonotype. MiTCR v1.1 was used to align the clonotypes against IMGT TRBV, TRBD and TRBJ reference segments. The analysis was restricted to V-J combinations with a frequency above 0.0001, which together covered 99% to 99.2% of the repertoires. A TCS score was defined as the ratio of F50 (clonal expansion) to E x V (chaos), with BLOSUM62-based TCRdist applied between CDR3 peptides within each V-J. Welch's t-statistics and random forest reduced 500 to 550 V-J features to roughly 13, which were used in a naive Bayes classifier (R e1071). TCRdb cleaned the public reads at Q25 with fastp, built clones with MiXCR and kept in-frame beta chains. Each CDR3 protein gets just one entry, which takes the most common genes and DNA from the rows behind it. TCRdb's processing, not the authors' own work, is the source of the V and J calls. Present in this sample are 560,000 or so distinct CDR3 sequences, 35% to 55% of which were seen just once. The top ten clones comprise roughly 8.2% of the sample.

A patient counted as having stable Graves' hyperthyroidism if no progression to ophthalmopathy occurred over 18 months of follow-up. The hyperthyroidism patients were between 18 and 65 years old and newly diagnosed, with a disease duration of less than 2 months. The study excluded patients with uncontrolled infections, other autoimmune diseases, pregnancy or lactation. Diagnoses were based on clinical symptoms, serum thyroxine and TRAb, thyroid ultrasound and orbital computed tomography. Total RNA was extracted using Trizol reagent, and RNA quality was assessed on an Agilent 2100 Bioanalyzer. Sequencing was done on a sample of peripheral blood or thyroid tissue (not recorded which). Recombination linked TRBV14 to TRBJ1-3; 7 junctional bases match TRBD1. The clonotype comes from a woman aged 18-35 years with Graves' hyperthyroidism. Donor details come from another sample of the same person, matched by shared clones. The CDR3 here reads CASRQTGIGNTIYF. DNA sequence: TGTGCCAGCAGGCAGACAGGGATCGGAAACACCATATATTTT.